This record concerns one T cell receptor (beta chain) sequence. Germline CDR1 reads MNHEY; CDR2 reads SVGAGI. Trimming cost V 7 bases and J 8 bases, with 12 bases left between them. CDR3 length equals 11 residues. This entry belongs to a study of blood T cell repertoires in COVID-19. Study-wide background: The samples span acute and convalescent COVID-19 from the United States, Italy and Spain. Sources were T cells, B-cell-depleted T cells, or PBMCs; the material itself was cDNA or gDNA.

As handled by the study authors: It was from reference gene primer amplification that nucleated cell counts were estimated. Only in-frame clones appear in the TCRdb table, and some are missing; sequencing was by immunoSEQ multiplex PCR. V and J calls and clone size are those listed in that table; D and trimming were worked out from the DNA. Of approximately 31,000 clones listed, roughly nine tenths are singletons. The sample consisted of peripheral blood. This TCR came from a human donor with active COVID-19. The donor label of this sample is uncertain. The chain recombines TRBV6-5 with TRBJ2-7, with D tentatively TRBD1 (6 bases). CDR3 sequence: CASILQGKQYF. DNA for the CDR3: TGTGCCAGCATTCTACAGGGAAAGCAGTACTTC.